Detailed here is one TCR beta chain. Its antigen remains unidentified. Per-base quality was not reported, and no clone a single base away is much larger than it. The sample belongs to a study of blood T cell repertoires in COVID-19 (dated by TCRdb to about 2020). In terms of the full investigation: The collaborator samples originated in the United States, Italy and Spain and spanned the acute and convalescent phases of COVID-19. The material from the prospective study consisted of cDNA or gDNA derived from T cells, B-cell-depleted T cells, or PBMCs. Deeply sampled blood TCRbeta repertoires from subjects exposed to, actively infected with, or recovered from COVID-19 were included in the dataset. The repertoires were made available in a free public database intended to serve as a resource for research on the immune response to SARS-CoV-2. Samples were obtained from the ongoing ImmuneRACE study (first 160 participants) and from 1,200 or so subjects provided by 6 global collaborators. Sample metadata almost always included a de-identified subject ID, COVID-19 status, age in years and sex. Where HLA class I and class II types were available, the types were taken from metadata supplied by the sample provider, not from assay-based typing.

The immunoSEQ Assay, a bias-controlled multiplex PCR, was used to amplify TCRbeta CDR3 regions from genomic DNA. From the authors' description of their analysis: The number of nucleated cells in each sample was estimated from the amplification of reference gene primers within the assay. To quantify the absolute abundance of each unique TCRbeta CDR3 rearrangement, sequence reads were collapsed and filtered. For each sample, productive Simpson clonality was calculated as the square root of Simpson's diversity index over productive rearrangements. As stored in TCRdb, this immuneACCESS dataset retains in-frame rearrangements with V and J assigned. A fraction of the clones does not appear; measured against another copy, unresolved V genes explain less than half of the discrepancy, and the remainder lacks a known reason. V, J and clone size are taken as reported in that table, and D and trimming were inferred from the DNA itself. For this sample the table gives 150,000 to 200,000 clones, of which 75% to 85% were detected only once. Approximately 12% of the sample belongs to the ten largest clones.

What the study reported, not specific to this receptor: The quantity of clinical and demographic metadata differed by source and by participant and was supplied without curation.

Trimming takes 6 bases off V and 5 bases off J; junction bases not matched to a gene: 6. The CDR3 has 15 amino acids, counting the end cysteine and phenylalanine. CDR3 DNA only is kept here, 45 bases in frame from base 1. CDR1 and CDR2 (MNHEY, SVGEGT) derive from the germline V gene. At one collaborating source in Seattle, patients were enrolled during active infection and were followed longitudinally through the course of disease. Whole blood was collected in K2EDTA tubes by collaborating institutions according to the institutions' own protocols. For TCRbeta analysis, collaborators shipped samples as frozen whole blood, isolated PBMCs, or DNA extracted from either of those sample types.

The rearrangement joined TRBV6-2 or TRBV6-3 to TRBJ2-3; a stretch of 12 junction bases matches TRBD2. The source is a woman of 80 years or more with COVID-19, enrolled during active disease. Sequences were obtained from peripheral blood. The CDR3 has the sequence CASSRTSGAQDTQYF. The sequenced DNA: TGTGCCAGCAGCCGGACTAGCGGGGCACAAGATACGCAGTATTTT.